This TCR beta chain was retrieved from a study of T cell responses to AZD1222 COVID-19 vaccine. General study results and limits: White British ancestry dominated among donors, who included more females, and clonal diversity was possibly underestimated. Repertoire collection took place solely once the T cell response had peaked.

Pooling was applied to second doses at about 4 or about 12 weeks. Clones were read by immunoSEQ multiplex PCR, and TCRdb kept only the in-frame ones, dropping some. The sample comprises 100,000 to 130,000 clones, approximately 90% of which are singletons, and around 6.6% rests with the top ten. The ends were cut back, 5 bases at V and 6 bases at J, with 13 bases in the middle. CDR1 and CDR2 (germline): LNHDA, SQIVND (reference sequence). This CDR3 is 13 amino acids long. To note about this clone: Its cognate antigen is unknown.

The receptor was derived from an adult who received the AZD1222 COVID-19 vaccine. Specimen: peripheral blood, collected 28 days after the second AZD1222 dose. The gene calls are TRBV19 and TRBJ1-2; D remains unclear. The CDR3 region has the DNA TGTGCCAGTAGTCTGGGAGGGTACGATGGCTACACCTTC. Translating it yields CASSLGGYDGYTF.